These 29 T cell receptor beta chains share one sample of origin, sequenced in a study of shared clonotypes between healthy human individuals. Assay used: immunoSEQ multiplex PCR; TCRdb lists only in-frame clones, some missing. The sample has approximately 1.5 million clones; around 98% are singletons. The sequencing sample was made of naive CD4+ T cells sorted from blood. Subset described: CD45RA+ positively selected. The receptors come from a young man in good health.

The genes are TRBV7-9 and TRBJ2-7, with TRBD2 identical over 13 bases. Trimming removed 1 base from V and 5 bases from J; junction bases left unmatched: 2. CDR1 and CDR2 (germline): SEHNR, FQNEAQ (reference sequence). This CDR3 spans 15 amino acids. The CDR3 sequence: CASSLGTSGRDEQYF. Here the CDR3 DNA reads TGTGCCAGCAGCTTAGGGACTAGCGGGAGAGACGAGCAGTACTTC.

The chain is built from TRBV7-9 and TRBJ1-5, with a possible D match to TRBD1 (6 bases). This CDR3 has 13 residues. Trimming shortened V by 5 bases and J by 7 bases, and 12 bases separated the two germline ends. In germline, CDR1 is SEHNR, CDR2 FQNEAQ (reference sequence). Written as DNA, the CDR3 is TGTGCCAGCAGCCGTAACAGGGAACAGCCCCAGCATTTT. It translates to CASSRNREQPQHF.

The rearrangement links TRBV5-1 to TRBJ2-5; D may be TRBD2 (5 bases). The CDR3 covers 13 residues. Deletions cut 0 bases from V and 9 bases from J, with 12 bases between. Germline CDR1 is SGHRS and CDR2 is YFSETQ. DNA of the CDR3: TGCGCCAGCAGCTTGGCGGGGATCGAGGCCCAGTACTTC. It codes for CASSLAGIEAQYF.

The chain joins TRBV19 to TRBJ2-7; possibly TRBD1 or TRBD2 for D (6 bases each). The CDR3 loop spans 14 amino acids. Between the trimmed V and J ends, which lost 3 bases and 2 bases, there was a span of 11 bases. Germline V gene sequence: CDR1 LNHDA, CDR2 SQIVND (reference sequence). CDR3 in amino acids: CASSISRGPYEQYF. For the CDR3, the DNA is TGTGCCAGTAGTATCTCCCGGGGGCCCTACGAGCAGTACTTC.

CDR3 in DNA: TGTGCCAGCTCAGAGAGCGGGTACTCCTACAATGAGCAGTTCTTC. This gives the protein CASSESGYSYNEQFF. This chain links TRBV18 with TRBJ2-1; TRBD2 is a possible D gene (6 bases). The length of the CDR3 is 15 residues. Germline V CDR1 and CDR2: KGHSH, LQKENI. V dropped 5 bases and J dropped 0 bases, with 11 bases sitting between them.

The chain is built from TRBV9 and TRBJ2-1; no reliable D call. The ends were cut back, 4 bases at V and 8 bases at J, with 10 bases in the middle. The CDR3 runs 12 residues. Germline CDR1 and CDR2: SGDLS and YYNGEE. The DNA of the CDR3 is TGTGCCAGCAGCACCCGGAGAGATGAGCAGTTCTTC. This codes for CASSTRRDEQFF.

This chain uses TRBV9 with TRBJ2-7, with D perhaps TRBD1 (5 bases). Trimming took 4 bases from V and 7 from J, leaving 24 bases between them. Germline V gene lookup returns CDR1 SGDLS and CDR2 YYNGEE. The length of the CDR3 is 16 residues. The CDR3 here is CASSRGTSNTLLEQYF. In DNA form, the CDR3 reads TGTGCCAGCAGCAGGGGAACCAGCAACACCCTTCTTGAGCAGTACTTC.

V usage is TRBV6-5 and J usage is TRBJ2-5, with D unresolved. The V end lost 2 bases, the J end lost 1 base, and 5 bases lay between the germline ends. CDR3 length equals 13 residues. Per the germline V gene, CDR1 is MNHEY and CDR2 is SVGAGI. The DNA for the CDR3 is TGTGCCAGCAGTTACCAGATCCAAGAGACCCAGTACTTC. As protein: CASSYQIQETQYF.

The rearrangement links TRBV28 to TRBJ2-1, with D possibly matching TRBD2 (6 bases). The CDR3 totals 14 residues. The germline V and J ends were trimmed by 6 bases and 3 bases, with 12 bases remaining between them. CDR1 and CDR2 (germline): MDHEN, SYDVKM. The CDR3 coding sequence is TGTGCCAGCAGCTGGAGACTAGACTACAATGAGCAGTTCTTC. Protein product: CASSWRLDYNEQFF. Together with reference TRBV28 and TRBJ2-1, the CDR3 gives the full variable domain: DVKVTQSSRYLVKRTGEKVFLECVQDMDHENMFWYRQDPGLGLRLIYFSYDVKMKEKGDIPEGYSVSREKKERFSLILESASTNQTSMYLCASSWRLDYNEQFFGPGTRLTVL.

The V call is TRBV6-5, the J call TRBJ2-2, with 7 bases that match TRBD1. Germline assignment: CDR1 MNHEY and CDR2 SVGAGI. V shed 8 bases, J shed 1 base, and the junction held 1 base outside the gene matches. This CDR3 region has 13 residues. The CDR3 protein is CASRTGNTGELFF. For the CDR3, the DNA is TGTGCCAGCCGGACAGGGAACACCGGGGAGCTGTTTTTT.

The chain joins TRBV7-3 to TRBJ2-5, with a weak D call TRBD2 (5 bases). CDR3 size: 13 residues. V lost 5 bases to trimming and J lost 3 bases, with 10 bases between them. Germline V gives CDR1 SGHTA, CDR2 FQGTGA. The CDR3: CASSPGVKETQYF. CDR3 coding DNA: TGTGCCAGCAGCCCCGGGGTAAAAGAGACCCAGTACTTC.

The rearrangement uses TRBV18 and TRBJ2-2; D is undetermined. Germline V gene lookup returns CDR1 KGHSH and CDR2 LQKENI. The V and J ends lost 1 base and 0 bases respectively, with 3 bases between them. The CDR3 spans 14 residues. The CDR3 nucleotides are TGTGCCAGCTCACCACGATCGAACACCGGGGAGCTGTTTTTT. This gives the protein CASSPRSNTGELFF.

This chain joins TRBV27 and TRBJ2-1, with 11 bases that match TRBD2. CDR1 and CDR2 from the germline V gene are MNHEY and SMNVEV (reference sequence). J was trimmed by 8 bases and V by 5 bases; bases with no gene match: 5. The CDR3 spans 14 residues. The DNA for the CDR3 is TGTGCCAGCAGTAGACTAGCGGGATCGTATGAGCAGTTCTTC. Its translation: CASSRLAGSYEQFF.

This clone was recorded once. This CDR3 is also generated by other DNA sequences in the sample. The chain couples TRBV2 to TRBJ1-5, with D possibly TRBD1 on 5 matching bases. V was shortened by 4 bases and J by 1 base, with 5 bases between the two germline ends. This CDR3 is 13 amino acids long. Germline lookup yields CDR1 SNHLY and CDR2 FYNNEI. This chain's CDR3 is CASSAGSNQPQHF. CDR3 in DNA: TGTGCCAGCAGTGCAGGGAGCAATCAGCCCCAGCATTTT.

V is TRBV15 and J is TRBJ2-7; 8 nucleotides line up with TRBD2. This CDR3 is built from 14 residues. Germline CDR1 is LNHNV and CDR2 is YYDKDF (reference sequence). V dropped 5 bases and J dropped 1; count of bases not matched to a gene: 4. For the CDR3, the DNA is TGTGCCACCAGCTTTACTAGCGGATCCTACGAGCAGTACTTC. Residues: CATSFTSGSYEQYF.

This chain connects TRBV7-2 to TRBJ2-1; no firm D call. Germline V gives CDR1 SGHTA, CDR2 FQGNSA. This CDR3 is 12 amino acids long. Trimming removed 6 bases at V and 10 bases at J, with 13 bases between. The CDR3 DNA reads TGTGCCAGCAGTTCCTACGCCGGGGAGCAGTTCTTC. As protein: CASSSYAGEQFF. Together with reference TRBV7-2 and TRBJ2-1, the CDR3 gives the full variable domain: GAGVSQSPSNKVTEKGKDVELRCDPISGHTALYWYRQSLGQGLEFLIYFQGNSAPDKSGLPSDRFSAERTGGSVSTLTIQRTQQEDSAVYLCASSSYAGEQFFGPGTRLTVL.

J is TRBJ2-1 and V is TRBV9; a weak D match, TRBD1 (6 bases). The CDR3 is 14 residues long. Between the trimmed V and J ends, which lost 3 bases and 6 bases, there was a span of 13 bases. CDR1 SGDLS and CDR2 YYNGEE come from the germline V gene. The CDR3 here is CASSGTGYGNEQFF. The CDR3 nucleotides are TGTGCCAGCAGCGGTACAGGGTATGGCAATGAGCAGTTCTTC.

The chain carries TRBV10-3 and TRBJ2-3; 11 nucleotides match TRBD2. Germline-derived CDR1 and CDR2 are ENHRY and SYGVKD. The V gene end was trimmed by 2 bases and the J gene end by 5 bases; junction bases not matched to a gene: 9. CDR3 length: 17 amino acids. The CDR3: CAISELLAGGPKDTQYF. CDR3 nucleotide sequence: TGTGCCATCAGTGAGCTGTTAGCGGGAGGGCCGAAAGATACGCAGTATTTT.

The V and J genes are TRBV7-9 and TRBJ1-1; D might be TRBD1 (6 bases). Germline V gene sequence: CDR1 SEHNR, CDR2 FQNEAQ (reference sequence). The ends were cut back, 1 base at V and 4 bases at J, with 10 bases in the middle. The CDR3 length is 14 residues. The CDR3 DNA follows: TGTGCCAGCAGCTTAGAGGGGGAGAGCACTGAAGCTTTCTTT. This codes for CASSLEGESTEAFF. Variable domain in full (rest from reference TRBV7-9 and TRBJ1-1): DTGVSQNPRHKITKRGQNVTFRCDPISEHNRLYWYRQTLGQGPEFLTYFQNEAQLEKSRLLSDRFSAERPKGSFSTLEIQRTEQGDSAMYLCASSLEGESTEAFFGQGTRLTVV.

Turning to this clone: Other DNA sequences from this sample encode an identical CDR3 as well. V usage is TRBV5-1 and J usage is TRBJ1-1; D remains unclear. The germline V gene encodes CDR1 SGHRS and CDR2 YFSETQ. Trimming removed 2 bases from V and 0 bases from J, with 5 bases in between. The CDR3 consists of 13 residues. The CDR3 DNA reads as TGCGCCAGCAGCTTTTACATGAACACTGAAGCTTTCTTT. Amino acid sequence: CASSFYMNTEAFF.

V usage is TRBV5-1 and J usage is TRBJ1-2, with 8 positions matching TRBD1. Germline CDR1 is SGHRS and CDR2 is YFSETQ. V lost 4 bases, J lost 1 base, and 18 bases stayed unmatched. The CDR3 has 19 amino acids. CDR3 sequence: CASSATQGASNLINYGYTF. In DNA, the CDR3 is TGCGCCAGCAGCGCGACCCAGGGGGCATCTAACCTCATTAACTATGGCTACACCTTC.

For this clone: This same CDR3 is encoded by further DNA sequences in the sample. The chain joins TRBV25-1 to TRBJ2-2; D unresolved. Germline CDR1 and CDR2: MGHDK and SYGVNS. The CDR3 is 12 amino acids. With 2 bases removed from V and 2 bases from J, the gap between germline ends came to 0 bases. CDR3 in amino acids: CASSENTGELFF. The CDR3, as DNA: TGTGCCAGCAGTGAAAACACCGGGGAGCTGTTTTTT.

On this clone: Other DNA variants within this sample encode the same CDR3. This chain connects TRBV18 to TRBJ1-4; D uncertain. Germline CDR1 and CDR2: KGHSH and LQKENI. Trimming stripped 3 bases from V and 8 bases from J, with 7 bases between. This CDR3 has 12 residues. The CDR3 DNA follows: TGTGCCAGCTCACCCTTGGGAGAAAAACTGTTTTTT. It translates to CASSPLGEKLFF.

As DNA, the CDR3 is TGCGCCAGCAGCTCGGCACTAGCGGGAGGGTTGACCTACAATGAGCAGTTCTTC. Protein sequence: CASSSALAGGLTYNEQFF. The rearrangement uses TRBV5-1 and TRBJ2-1; 13 bases map to TRBD2. V gave up 3 bases and J gave up 2 bases; unmatched junction bases: 8. The CDR3 is 18 residues long. CDR1 is SGHRS and CDR2 is YFSETQ in the germline V gene.

To note about this clone: Other DNA sequences in the same sample also yield this CDR3. The genes are TRBV30 and TRBJ2-7, with TRBD1 matching 7 bases. V was pared by 2 bases and J by 4 bases, with 2 bases of the junction left unmatched. The CDR3 spans 12 residues. Per germline, CDR1 GTSNPN and CDR2 SVGIG (reference sequence). As DNA, the CDR3 is TGTGCCTGGAGTCCAGGGGGATACGAGCAGTACTTC. Amino acid sequence: CAWSPGGYEQYF.

V gene TRBV5-4 combines with J gene TRBJ2-1; 13 bases are a match to TRBD2. The CDR3 runs 18 residues. In germline, CDR1 is SGHNT, CDR2 YYREEE (reference sequence). J lost 0 bases, V lost 5 bases, and 8 bases had no gene match. CDR3 amino acids: CASSRGTSGKSSYNEQFF. CDR3 bases: TGTGCCAGCAGTCGCGGGACTAGCGGGAAAAGCTCCTACAATGAGCAGTTCTTC.

This chain connects TRBV7-2 to TRBJ2-5; the D is unclear. CDR1 is SGHTA, CDR2 FQGNSA, per germline. Trimming stripped 1 base from V and 1 base from J, with 4 bases between. The CDR3 runs to 13 residues. The CDR3 sequence is CASSLVSQETQYF. CDR3 in DNA: TGTGCCAGCAGCTTAGTAAGCCAAGAGACCCAGTACTTC.

A remark on this clone: Other DNA sequences in the sample encode the same CDR3. V and J are TRBV5-1 and TRBJ1-1, with 8 bases fitting TRBD1. This CDR3 contains 15 residues. V dropped 1 base and J dropped 1; count of bases not matched to a gene: 3. Germline CDR1 and CDR2: SGHRS and YFSETQ. Here the CDR3 DNA reads TGCGCCAGCAGCTTGCTGGGACAGGAGAACACTGAAGCTTTCTTT. Its translation is CASSLLGQENTEAFF. Combining the CDR3 with reference TRBV5-1 and TRBJ1-1 gives the whole variable domain KAGVTQTPRYLIKTRGQQVTLSCSPISGHRSVSWYQQTPGQGLQFLFEYFSETQRNKGNFPGRFSGRQFSNSRSEMNVSTLELGDSALYLCASSLLGQENTEAFFGQGTRLTVV.

The J gene is TRBJ2-7, the V gene TRBV7-9; 7 bases match TRBD2. The germline gives CDR1 SEHNR, CDR2 FQNEAQ (reference sequence). V trimming: 6 bases; J trimming: 0 bases; junction bases outside the gene matches: 11. The CDR3 is 16 amino acids. CDR3 nucleotide sequence: TGTGCCAGCAGAACAAGTCGTGGCGGGAGCTCCTACGAGCAGTACTTC. It yields the protein CASRTSRGGSSYEQYF.